Following are 8 T cell receptor beta chains from one sample sequenced in a study of shared clonotypes between healthy human individuals. Clones were sequenced by immunoSEQ multiplex PCR, and TCRdb holds only the in-frame ones, with some missing. The sample contains roughly 890,000 clones, around 92% of which appear only once. CD45RO-negative cells were positively selected for CCR7, leaving out terminally differentiated effector memory CD45RA+ cells. The sequenced sample was naive CD8+ T cells sorted from blood. The receptor source for this set is a man between 25 and 39 years old in good health.

The chain is built from TRBV27 and TRBJ1-2, with D perhaps TRBD1 (6 bases). The V end lost 5 bases, the J end lost 4 bases, and 17 bases lay between the germline ends. The CDR3 contains 15 residues. CDR1 MNHEY and CDR2 SMNVEV come from the germline V gene (reference sequence). The DNA of the CDR3 is TGTGCCAGCAGTAAACACAGGGATGTAACCTATGGCTACACCTTC. Translating it yields CASSKHRDVTYGYTF.

This clone was seen more than once but under ten times. The V and J genes are TRBV27 and TRBJ2-7; D is unresolved. CDR3 length: 14 amino acids. V was shortened by 8 bases and J by 2 bases, with 16 bases between the two germline ends. The germline V gene has CDR1 MNHEY and CDR2 SMNVEV (reference sequence). The CDR3 is CASSAVGSTYEQYF. CDR3 in DNA: TGTGCCAGCTCTGCTGTGGGTTCGACCTACGAGCAGTACTTC.

This chain joins TRBV4-1 and TRBJ1-2; D may be TRBD1 (5 bases). The CDR3 runs 14 residues. CDR1 and CDR2 (germline): MGHRA, YSYEKL. Trimming shortened V by 1 base and J by 8 bases, and 14 bases separated the two germline ends. CDR3 coding DNA: TGCGCCAGCAGCCAAGGGTCCGCAGGGAGCGGCTACACCTTC. Encoded protein: CASSQGSAGSGYTF.

The J gene is TRBJ2-3, the V gene TRBV7-9; D is uncertain. Germline V gives CDR1 SEHNR, CDR2 FQNEAQ (reference sequence). Trimming stripped 5 bases from V and 1 base from J, with 25 bases between. CDR3 length: 19 residues. The chain's CDR3 is CASSPPGGKSVDGTDTQYF. The CDR3 region has the DNA TGTGCCAGCAGCCCGCCGGGCGGTAAGTCGGTCGACGGCACAGATACGCAGTATTTT.

The chain is built from TRBV4-1 and TRBJ2-7; 7 positions agree with TRBD2. Per germline, CDR1 MGHRA and CDR2 YSYEKL. Trimming took 5 bases from V and 3 from J; bases not matched to a gene: 7. This CDR3 comprises 14 residues. CDR3 in amino acids: CASSGGTGGYEQYF. In nucleotides, the CDR3 is TGCGCCAGCAGCGGCGGGACGGGGGGCTACGAGCAGTACTTC.

This CDR3 reads CASSYRLADSSYNEQFF. CDR3 sequence (DNA): TGTGCCAGCAGTTACCGACTAGCTGATAGCTCCTACAATGAGCAGTTCTTC. The rearrangement links TRBV28 to TRBJ2-1, with 7 nucleotides matching TRBD2. Germline V gene lookup returns CDR1 MDHEN and CDR2 SYDVKM. There are 17 residues in the CDR3. With V trimmed by 4 bases and J by 0 bases, 9 bases remained unmatched.

This chain uses TRBV7-9 with TRBJ2-1; D is perhaps TRBD1 or TRBD2 (5 bases each). The CDR3 has 14 amino acids. The germline CDR1 and CDR2 sequences are SEHNR and FQNEAQ (reference sequence). V was shortened by 7 bases and J by 8 bases, with 18 bases between the two germline ends. The CDR3 DNA follows: TGTGCCAGCACCTTTGAGGGACGGGGCCATGAGCAGTTCTTC. This gives the protein CASTFEGRGHEQFF.

Written as DNA, the CDR3 is TGTGCCAGTAGTCTCCTCCTCGGGACTAGCGGCCCAGACGGCGTATACAATGAGCAGTTCTTC. The encoded protein is CASSLLLGTSGPDGVYNEQFF. The chain combines TRBV19 with TRBJ2-1; TRBD2 agrees at 11 bases. With V trimmed by 5 bases and J by 4 bases, 22 bases remained unmatched. The germline V gene encodes CDR1 LNHDA and CDR2 SQIVND (reference sequence). CDR3 length equals 21 residues. Full variable domain (outside the CDR3, taken from reference TRBV19 and TRBJ2-1): DGGITQSPKYLFRKEGQNVTLSCEQNLNHDAMYWYRQDPGQGLRLIYYSQIVNDFQKGDIAEGYSVSREKKESFPLTVTSAQKNPTAFYLCASSLLLGTSGPDGVYNEQFFGPGTRLTVL.